This T cell receptor beta chain derives from a study of molecular identifiers for immune sequencing clone quantification. Study-level results: Sharing of a barcode by identical TCR molecules could cause highly expanded clone sizes to be underestimated. Over 99% of effector molecules, yet under 1% of naive-cell molecules, were held by clones above 20 RNA copies.

The length of the CDR3 is 13 residues. Trimming took off 8 bases at V and 7 bases at J, with 17 bases between the two ends. Germline V gene data show CDR1 as SEHNR and CDR2 as FQNEAQ (reference sequence). Only a few counts were recorded for this clonotype. What it binds is unknown. The authors built bulk TCR libraries by previously described methods with listed TCR primers. TCRdb ran MiXCR on the PCR reads and lists one entry per CDR3 protein. The sample has 90,000 or so distinct CDR3 sequences, around 27% seen once. Sequences were obtained from naive CD8+ T cells from blood, with Jurkat cell RNA spiked in. Subset meaning: FACS-sorted CD8+CD4-CCR7+CD45RA+ naive T cells. The gene calls are TRBV7-9 and TRBJ1-1, with D tentatively TRBD1 (5 bases). This clonotype was obtained from a human donor in good health. Some libraries in this study had Jurkat cell RNA spiked in. This CDR3 reads CASVGGRVGEAFF. CDR3 nucleotide sequence: TGTGCCAGCGTCGGGGGAAGGGTTGGTGAAGCTTTCTTT.